Each of the 12 T cell receptor beta chains below was sequenced from the same sample in a study of regulatory T cells in long-lasting Graves disease. The time point was: newly diagnosed GD, antithyroid drugs for less than 3 months. The TCR library was made from RNA extracted from PBMCs. Assembly of TCR beta libraries relied on iRepertoire HTBI primers together with Arm-PCR of CDR3 regions. TCRdb passed the multiplex PCR reads through MiXCR, listing each CDR3 protein once. The sample yields more than 350,000 distinct CDR3 sequences, about 15% seen once. The data also belong to a second study, concerning T cells in Graves' hyperthyroidism and ophthalmopathy.

The sample was peripheral blood mononuclear cells (PBMCs), taken at new diagnosis, from a patient treated with antithyroid drugs. The receptors here all came from a woman in her 30s with Graves disease.

The J gene is TRBJ2-3, the V gene TRBV24-1, with 14 bases that match TRBD2. This CDR3 has 18 residues. Trimming cost V 3 bases and J 6 bases; bases outside gene matches: 10. Germline values: CDR1 KGHDR, CDR2 SFDVKD. CDR3 in amino acids: CATSDPTGTSGSRDTQYF. The CDR3 DNA is TGTGCCACCAGTGATCCAACTGGGACTAGCGGGAGTCGGGATACGCAGTATTTT.

The chain joins TRBV7-6 to TRBJ2-1, with 13 bases that match TRBD2. The length of the CDR3 is 14 residues. Unmatched junction bases numbered 4, after V lost 5 bases and J lost 9 bases. Germline V gene sequence: CDR1 SGHVS, CDR2 FNYEAQ. The CDR3 DNA reads TGTGCCAGCAGCGTCACTAGCGGGGGGGGTGAGCAGTTCTTC. Encoded protein: CASSVTSGGGEQFF.

As regards this clonotype: One junction end does not reproduce the germline sequence, and a read error may be involved. The chain has TRBV2 and TRBJ2-1; unclear D gene. Germline V gene data show CDR1 as SNHLY and CDR2 as FYNNEI. CDR3 length: 15 residues. DNA of the CDR3: TGTGCCACCAGTGTCGACGGAGTCTCCTACAATGAGCAGTTCTTC. This encodes CATSVDGVSYNEQFF.

This clonotype was counted ten times or more. The chain carries TRBV11-2 and TRBJ1-1, with no clear D. The CDR3 has 15 residues. The V gene's germline CDR1 is SGHAT and CDR2 FQNNGV. With 1 base removed from V and 0 bases from J, the gap between germline ends came to 9 bases. CDR3 in DNA: TGTGCCAGCAGCTTAGTGTCAGCATTGAACACTGAAGCTTTCTTT. Encoded protein: CASSLVSALNTEAFF.

Remarks on this clonotype: An end of the junction does not agree with germline; a read error may underlie this. This rearrangement joins TRBV12-3 or TRBV12-4 to TRBJ1-1; 8 positions agree with TRBD1. This CDR3 has 15 residues. The CDR3 sequence is CASRLVGQGTPEAFF. The CDR3 DNA follows: TGTGCCAGCAGATTAGTAGGACAGGGAACACCTGAAGCTTTCTTT.

Ten or more counts support this clonotype. The chain links TRBV5-6 to TRBJ2-1; 9 nucleotides align to TRBD2. The germline V gene encodes CDR1 SGHDT and CDR2 YYEEEE. The trim removed 2 bases at V and 3 bases at J, leaving 3 bases unmatched. The CDR3 sequence is 15 residues long. The DNA of the CDR3 is TGTGCCAGCAGCTTATCGCGGGAGGGCTACAATGAGCAGTTCTTC. As protein: CASSLSREGYNEQFF. Full variable domain (missing parts from reference TRBV5-6 and TRBJ2-1): DAGVTQSPTHLIKTRGQQVTLRCSPKSGHDTVSWYQQALGQGPQFIFQYYEEEERQRGNFPDRFSGHQFPNYSSELNVNALLLGDSALYLCASSLSREGYNEQFFGPGTRLTVL.

This clonotype occurred many times. CDR3 amino acids: CASSSRGYQETQYF. CDR3 bases: TGTGCCAGCAGCTCCCGGGGCTACCAAGAGACCCAGTACTTC. The chain has TRBV7-8 and TRBJ2-5; D possibly matches TRBD1 or TRBD2 (5 bases each). This CDR3 comprises 14 residues. V lost 4 bases and J 0 bases, leaving 9 bases between the germline ends. Per the germline V gene, CDR1 is SGHVS and CDR2 is FQNEAQ. Combining the CDR3 with reference TRBV7-8 and TRBJ2-5 gives the whole variable domain GAGVSQSPRYKVAKRGQDVALRCDPISGHVSLFWYQQALGQGPEFLTYFQNEAQLDKSGLPSDRFFAERPEGSVSTLKIQRTQQEDSAVYLCASSSRGYQETQYFGPGTRLLVL.

This clonotype was detected ten times or more. The chain employs TRBV20-1 and TRBJ2-3; TRBD2 matches 8 bases. Unmatched junction bases numbered 1, after V lost 3 bases and J lost 2 bases. The CDR3 spans 13 residues. The germline V gene has CDR1 DFQATT and CDR2 SNEGSKA (reference sequence). The CDR3 nucleotides read TGCAGTGCTAGCGGGAGGGCCACAGATACGCAGTATTTT. This translates into CSASGRATDTQYF.

This clonotype was seen repeatedly, ten times or more. The chain is built from TRBV5-1 and TRBJ2-1, with 8 positions matching TRBD1. The CDR3 spans 16 residues. The ends lost 1 base at V and 0 bases at J; junction bases unmatched: 3. The V gene's germline CDR1 is SGHRS and CDR2 YFSETQ. The CDR3 here is CASSLRTGSSYNEQFF. In nucleotides, the CDR3 is TGCGCCAGCAGCTTGCGGACAGGGAGCTCCTACAATGAGCAGTTCTTC.

This clonotype was seen repeatedly, ten times or more. The chain carries TRBV6-1 and TRBJ2-1; D remains unclear. The V and J ends lost 6 bases and 8 bases respectively, with 14 bases between them. This CDR3 region has 13 residues. Germline V gene lookup returns CDR1 MNHNS and CDR2 SASEGT. CDR3 loop: CASRDVGGYEQFF. In nucleotides, the CDR3 is TGTGCCAGCAGGGACGTAGGCGGATATGAGCAGTTCTTC.

This clonotype was seen only a few times. The chain couples TRBV29-1 to TRBJ2-7; TRBD1 or TRBD2 may be the D gene (5 bases each). V lost 0 bases to trimming and J lost 2 bases, with 14 bases between them. CDR3 size: 15 residues. Germline CDR1 reads SQVTM; CDR2 reads ANQGSEA. CDR3 bases: TGCAGCGTTGAAGAGGGGGAGACAGCAACCTACGAGCAGTACTTC. As protein: CSVEEGETATYEQYF.

Details on this clonotype: A junction boundary mismatches the germline segment, possibly from a read error. The chain has TRBV3-1 and TRBJ2-7; possible D gene TRBD2, 5 bases. The germline V gene has CDR1 LGHDT and CDR2 YNNKEL (reference sequence). This CDR3 contains 12 residues. The CDR3 region is CASLEDSYEQYF. The CDR3 DNA is TGCGCCAGCCTGGAGGACTCCTACGAGCAGTACTTC.